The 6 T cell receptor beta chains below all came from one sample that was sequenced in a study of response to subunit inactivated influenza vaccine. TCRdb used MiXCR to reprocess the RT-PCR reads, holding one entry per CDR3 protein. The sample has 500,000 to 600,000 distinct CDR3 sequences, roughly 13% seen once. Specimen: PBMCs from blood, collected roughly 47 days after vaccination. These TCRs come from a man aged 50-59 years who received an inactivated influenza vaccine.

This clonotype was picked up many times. The CDR3 loop is CASRPMTVANTGELFF. As DNA, the CDR3 is TGCGCCAGCAGACCTATGACGGTTGCGAACACCGGGGAGCTGTTTTTT. The chain recombines TRBV10-2 with TRBJ2-2; D call uncertain. V was trimmed by 6 bases and J by 0 bases, leaving 14 bases between them. The CDR3 runs to 16 residues. CDR1 is WSHSY, CDR2 SAAADI, per germline.

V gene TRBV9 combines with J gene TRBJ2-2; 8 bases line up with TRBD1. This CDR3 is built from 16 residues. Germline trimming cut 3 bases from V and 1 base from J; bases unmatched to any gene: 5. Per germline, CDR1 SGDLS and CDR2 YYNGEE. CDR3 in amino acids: CASSARGTGNTGELFF. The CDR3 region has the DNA TGTGCCAGCAGCGCCCGAGGGACAGGGAACACCGGGGAGCTGTTTTTT.

In DNA form, the CDR3 reads TGTGCCATCAGTGGGTCTAGCGGGGGGGGAACCTACAATGAGCAGTTCTTC. This encodes CAISGSSGGGTYNEQFF. This chain links TRBV10-3 with TRBJ2-1; 12 bases match TRBD2. This CDR3 has 17 amino acids. Germline V gene lookup returns CDR1 ENHRY and CDR2 SYGVKD. V shed 4 bases, J shed 2 bases, and the junction held 6 bases outside the gene matches.

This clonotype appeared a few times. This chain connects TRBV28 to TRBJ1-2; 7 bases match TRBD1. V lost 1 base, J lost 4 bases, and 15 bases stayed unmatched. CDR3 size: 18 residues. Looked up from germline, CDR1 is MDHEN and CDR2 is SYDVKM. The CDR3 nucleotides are TGTGCCAGCAGTTTATATCTGTCGCGTCAGGGACAGCTCTATGGCTACACCTTC. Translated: CASSLYLSRQGQLYGYTF.

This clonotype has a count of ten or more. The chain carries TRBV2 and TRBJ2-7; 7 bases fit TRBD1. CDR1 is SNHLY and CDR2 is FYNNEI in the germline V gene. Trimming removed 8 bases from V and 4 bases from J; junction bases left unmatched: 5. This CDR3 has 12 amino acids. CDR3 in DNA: TGTGCCAGCGGGTTGACAGGGTACGAGCAGTACTTC. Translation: CASGLTGYEQYF.

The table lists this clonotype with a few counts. The CDR3 is CASSPNGTPIDEQYF. CDR3 DNA: TGTGCCAGCTCACCAAATGGGACACCCATTGACGAGCAGTACTTC. This rearrangement joins TRBV18 to TRBJ2-7; D may be TRBD1 (6 bases). V lost 2 bases to trimming and J lost 5 bases, with 16 bases between them. The germline CDR1 and CDR2 sequences are KGHSH and LQKENI. The CDR3 totals 15 residues.